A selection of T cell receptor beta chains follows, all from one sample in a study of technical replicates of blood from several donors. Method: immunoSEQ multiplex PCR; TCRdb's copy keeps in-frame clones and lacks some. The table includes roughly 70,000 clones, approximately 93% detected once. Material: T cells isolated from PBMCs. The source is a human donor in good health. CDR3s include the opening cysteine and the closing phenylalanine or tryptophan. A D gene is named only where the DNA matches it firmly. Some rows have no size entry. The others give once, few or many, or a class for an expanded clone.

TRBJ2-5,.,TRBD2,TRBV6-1,CASSGLAGGFETQYF,TGTGCCAGCAGTGGGCTAGCGGGAGGGTTTGAGACCCAGTACTTC
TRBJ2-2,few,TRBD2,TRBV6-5,CASRPGLAHTGELFF,TGTGCCAGCAGACCAGGACTAGCACATACCGGGGAGCTGTTTTTT
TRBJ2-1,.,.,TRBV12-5,CASGLNSYNEQFF,TGTGCTAGTGGTCTTAACTCCTACAATGAGCAGTTCTTC
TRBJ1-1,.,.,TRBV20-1,CSAPLYTEAFF,TGCAGTGCTCCGTTATACACTGAAGCTTTCTTT
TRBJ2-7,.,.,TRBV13,CASSSRGEEWYEQYF,TGTGCCAGCAGCTCCAGGGGGGAAGAGTGGTACGAGCAGTACTTC
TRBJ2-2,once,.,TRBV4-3,CASSQDRRMDTGELFF,TGCGCCAGCAGCCAAGATAGGAGGATGGACACCGGGGAGCTGTTTTTT
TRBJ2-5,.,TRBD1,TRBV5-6,CASRLTGRETQYF,TGTGCCAGCAGGCTGACAGGGCGGGAGACCCAGTACTTC
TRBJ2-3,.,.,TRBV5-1,CASSRPREHGRDTQYF,TGCGCCAGCAGTCGCCCTAGGGAGCATGGCCGCGATACGCAGTATTTT
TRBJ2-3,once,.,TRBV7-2,CASSLTIGTDTQYF,TGTGCCAGCAGCCTGACCATCGGGACAGATACGCAGTATTTT
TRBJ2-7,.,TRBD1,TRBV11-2,CASSLRTGVTLEQYF,TGTGCCAGCAGCCTGCGGACAGGGGTTACGCTCGAGCAGTACTTC
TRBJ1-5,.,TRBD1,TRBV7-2,CASSFGQGRQPQHF,TGTGCCAGCAGCTTCGGACAGGGCCGTCAGCCCCAGCATTTT
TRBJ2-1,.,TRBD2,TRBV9,CASSSSGSNNEQFF,TGTGCCAGCAGCTCTAGCGGGAGCAATAATGAGCAGTTCTTC
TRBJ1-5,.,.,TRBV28,CASSLVNQPQHF,TGTGCCAGCAGTTTAGTAAATCAGCCCCAGCATTTT
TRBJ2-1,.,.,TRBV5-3,CARSFRDWTYNEQFF,TGTGCCAGAAGCTTCCGGGACTGGACCTACAATGAGCAGTTCTTC
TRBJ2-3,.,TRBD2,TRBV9,CASSASLSGSLDTQYF,TGTGCCAGCAGCGCGAGCCTTAGCGGGAGCCTAGATACGCAGTATTTT
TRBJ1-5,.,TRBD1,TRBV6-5,CASNQGANQPQHF,TGTGCCAGCAACCAGGGGGCGAATCAGCCCCAGCATTTT
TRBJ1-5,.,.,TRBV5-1,CASSLDPVNSNQPQHF,TGCGCCAGCAGCTTGGATCCAGTAAATAGCAATCAGCCCCAGCATTTT
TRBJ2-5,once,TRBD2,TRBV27,CASSLWGGTETQYF,TGTGCCAGCAGTTTATGGGGGGGTACAGAGACCCAGTACTTC
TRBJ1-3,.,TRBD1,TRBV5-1,CASSGTGTGLGGNTIYF,TGCGCCAGCAGCGGAACCGGGACAGGGTTAGGTGGAAACACCATATATTTT
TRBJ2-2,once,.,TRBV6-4,CASSKGESTGELFF,TGTGCCAGCAGTAAGGGGGAGTCCACCGGGGAGCTGTTTTTT
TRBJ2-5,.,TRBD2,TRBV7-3,CASSSLAEETQYF,TGTGCCAGCAGCTCACTAGCGGAAGAGACCCAGTACTTC
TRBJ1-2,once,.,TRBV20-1,CSETGRYGYTF,TGCAGTGAGACAGGAAGGTATGGCTACACCTTC
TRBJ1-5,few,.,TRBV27,CASSLSPGEMGNQPQHF,TGTGCCAGCAGTTTATCTCCAGGGGAAATGGGCAATCAGCCCCAGCATTTT
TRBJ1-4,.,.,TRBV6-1,CASSGVKEKLFF,TGTGCCAGCTCAGGGGTTAAAGAAAAACTGTTTTTT
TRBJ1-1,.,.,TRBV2,CASIRLGSGTEAFF,TGTGCCAGCATTAGACTGGGGAGTGGCACTGAAGCTTTCTTT
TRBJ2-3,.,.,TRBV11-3,CASSFLRVTDTQYF,TGTGCCAGCAGCTTTTTGAGGGTCACAGATACGCAGTATTTT
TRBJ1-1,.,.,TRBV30,CAWYGGDTEAFF,TGTGCCTGGTACGGAGGGGACACTGAAGCTTTCTTT
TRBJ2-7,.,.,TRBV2,CASIVAQRYEQYF,TGTGCCAGCATAGTGGCCCAGCGCTACGAGCAGTACTTC
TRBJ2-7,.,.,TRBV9,CASSPGHGIKYEQYF,TGTGCCAGCAGCCCGGGACACGGGATAAAATACGAGCAGTACTTC
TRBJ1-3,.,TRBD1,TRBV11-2,CASSLDRPGNTIYF,TGTGCCAGCAGCTTGGACAGGCCTGGAAACACCATATATTTT
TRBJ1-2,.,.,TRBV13,CASSSNQGDGYTF,TGTGCCAGCAGCTCGAACCAAGGGGATGGCTACACCTTC
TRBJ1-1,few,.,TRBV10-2,CASSDGLVGNTEAFF,TGCGCCAGCAGTGATGGACTAGTGGGTAACACTGAAGCTTTCTTT
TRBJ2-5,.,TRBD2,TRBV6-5,CASSSGRGVTQYF,TGTGCCAGCAGTAGCGGGAGGGGTGTGACCCAGTACTTC
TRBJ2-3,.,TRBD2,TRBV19,CASSLPTSGSADTQYF,TGTGCCAGTAGTCTACCGACTAGCGGGAGTGCAGATACGCAGTATTTT
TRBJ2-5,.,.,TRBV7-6,CASSLTGTRPETQYF,TGTGCCAGCAGCTTAACGGGGACACGACCAGAGACCCAGTACTTC
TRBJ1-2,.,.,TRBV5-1,CASSWDTTNYGYTF,TGCGCCAGCAGCTGGGACACCACTAACTATGGCTACACCTTC
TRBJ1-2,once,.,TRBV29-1,CSAFLGYGYTF,TGCAGCGCTTTTCTAGGCTATGGCTACACCTTC
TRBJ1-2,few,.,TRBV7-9,CASSLGATYGYGYTF,TGTGCCAGCAGCTTAGGGGCAACTTACGGCTATGGCTACACCTTC
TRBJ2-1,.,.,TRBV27,CASRYLGSSYNEQFF,TGTGCCAGCAGATACCTAGGGAGCTCCTACAATGAGCAGTTCTTC
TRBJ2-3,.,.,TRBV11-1,CASSLARLPTDTQYF,TGTGCCAGCAGCTTAGCGCGTCTTCCCACAGATACGCAGTATTTT
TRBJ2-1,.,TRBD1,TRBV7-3,CASSQGQGGINEQFF,TGTGCCAGCAGCCAGGGACAGGGGGGTATCAATGAGCAGTTCTTC
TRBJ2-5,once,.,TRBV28,CASSLSLQETQYF,TGTGCCAGCAGTTTGTCCTTACAAGAGACCCAGTACTTC
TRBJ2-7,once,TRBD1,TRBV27,CASRKSRDRGSYEQYF,TGTGCCAGCAGGAAGAGCCGGGACAGGGGCTCCTACGAGCAGTACTTC
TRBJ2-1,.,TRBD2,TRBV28,CASSSMGLLIHNEQFF,TGTGCCAGCAGTTCGATGGGACTACTCATACACAATGAGCAGTTCTTC
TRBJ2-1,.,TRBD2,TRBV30,CAWTLSGSFPHNEQFF,TGTGCCTGGACCCTTAGCGGGAGTTTCCCACACAATGAGCAGTTCTTC
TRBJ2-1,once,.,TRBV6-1,CASLQGRREQFF,TGTGCCAGCTTACAGGGTCGGAGGGAGCAGTTCTTC